The next 10 T cell receptor beta chains were all read from a single sample in a study of cytomegalovirus exposure and HLA in healthy donors. The study ran its PCR with 60 Vbeta and 13 Jbeta primers. TCRdb's copy holds only in-frame clones and misses some; the assay was immunoSEQ multiplex PCR. Among about 120,000 clones, over 60% were seen once, and the ten largest hold roughly 3.7%. The material sequenced was PBMCs. These receptor sequences come from a human donor in good health.

The V gene is TRBV11-2, the J gene TRBJ2-3; TRBD2 is a possible D gene (5 bases). The germline V and J ends were trimmed by 2 bases and 0 bases, with 6 bases remaining between them. The CDR3 has 14 residues. Germline CDR1 is SGHAT and CDR2 is FQNNGV. The DNA of the CDR3 is TGTGCCAGCAGCTTAAGGACTAGCACAGATACGCAGTATTTT. This translates into CASSLRTSTDTQYF.

The V gene is TRBV6-1, the J gene TRBJ1-4, with D tentatively TRBD1 (6 bases). This CDR3 contains 16 residues. The germline V gene has CDR1 MNHNS and CDR2 SASEGT. V was shortened by 1 base and J by 7 bases, with 16 bases between the two germline ends. CDR3 bases: TGTGCCAGCAGTGAAGAGGGGGGGCTGATAGGTGAAAAACTGTTTTTT. Protein sequence: CASSEEGGLIGEKLFF.

The rearrangement links TRBV28 to TRBJ2-7; TRBD2 matches 14 bases. After removal of 7 bases from V and 4 bases from J, the junction contained 6 bases not matched to a gene. This CDR3 has 15 residues. Germline CDR1 is MDHEN and CDR2 is SYDVKM. As DNA, the CDR3 is TGTGCCAGCATCCGGGGGACTAGCGGGAGTTACGAGCAGTACTTC. As protein: CASIRGTSGSYEQYF.

V gene TRBV7-9 combines with J gene TRBJ1-1, with TRBD1 matching 9 bases. With 5 bases clipped from V and 0 bases from J, the junction kept 4 bases outside the gene matches. CDR3 length: 15 amino acids. Germline loops: CDR1 SEHNR, CDR2 FQNEAQ (reference sequence). This CDR3 reads CASSAGQGMNTEAFF. The DNA of the CDR3 is TGTGCCAGCAGCGCCGGACAGGGGATGAACACTGAAGCTTTCTTT.

This clone came up once. V and J are TRBV20-1 and TRBJ2-5; D remains unclear. This CDR3 has 11 residues. The V gene's germline CDR1 is DFQATT and CDR2 SNEGSKA (reference sequence). Trimming shortened V by 4 bases and J by 0 bases, and 3 bases separated the two germline ends. The CDR3 region is CSATDQETQYF. The CDR3 DNA is TGCAGTGCTACCGACCAAGAGACCCAGTACTTC.

This chain links TRBV27 with TRBJ2-1; D is possibly TRBD2 (5 bases). The germline gives CDR1 MNHEY, CDR2 SMNVEV (reference sequence). V dropped 5 bases and J dropped 0 bases, with 17 bases sitting between them. The CDR3 runs to 17 residues. In DNA, the CDR3 is TGTGCCAGCAGTGTCCAGCGGCTTGGGAGCTCCTACAATGAGCAGTTCTTC. It yields the protein CASSVQRLGSSYNEQFF.

This clone was seen only a few times. The rearrangement uses TRBV5-6 and TRBJ2-2; the D gene is possibly TRBD2 (5 bases). The CDR3 covers 15 residues. Germline assignment: CDR1 SGHDT and CDR2 YYEEEE. V lost 6 bases and J lost 7, with 19 bases in between. CDR3 bases: TGTGCCAGCACCCGGTGGTCCAGCCGGGGCGGGGAGCTGTTTTTT. Translation gives CASTRWSSRGGELFF.

This clone was recorded a few times. This chain joins TRBV2 and TRBJ1-2; TRBD1 agrees at 7 bases. The CDR3 length is 15 residues. Germline V CDR1 and CDR2: SNHLY, FYNNEI. The V segment lost 0 bases and the J segment 3 bases; nucleotides outside the gene matches: 4. The CDR3 sequence is CASSEAPQGDYGYTF. The CDR3 region has the DNA TGTGCCAGCAGTGAAGCGCCTCAGGGGGACTATGGCTACACCTTC.

The rearrangement uses TRBV1 and TRBJ1-2; the listed D gene, TRBD1, was not tested against the DNA. TRBV1 counts as a pseudogene. The CDR3 totals 14 residues. The CDR3, as DNA: TGCACCAGCAGCGTACGACAACATCACTATGGCTACACCTTC. This encodes CTSSVRQHHYGYTF.

Details on this clone: One end of the junction varies from germline; a read error may be responsible. The chain links TRBV9 to TRBJ1-1; D perhaps matches TRBD1 (5 bases). Germline V CDR1 and CDR2: SGDLS, YYNGEE. This CDR3 region has 15 residues. DNA of the CDR3: TGTGCCAGCAGCCCCGGGGGGGGACTGAACGCTGAAGCTTTCTTT. This gives the protein CASSPGGGLNAEAFF.